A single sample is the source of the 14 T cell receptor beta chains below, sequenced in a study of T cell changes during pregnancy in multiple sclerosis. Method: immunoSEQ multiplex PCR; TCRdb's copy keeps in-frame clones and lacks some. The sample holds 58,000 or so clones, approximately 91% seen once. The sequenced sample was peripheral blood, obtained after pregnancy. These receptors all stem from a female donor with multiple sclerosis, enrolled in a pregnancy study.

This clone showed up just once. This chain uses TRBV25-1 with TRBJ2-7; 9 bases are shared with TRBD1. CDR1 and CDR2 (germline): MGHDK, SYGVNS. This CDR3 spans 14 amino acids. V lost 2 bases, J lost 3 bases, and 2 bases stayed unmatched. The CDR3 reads CASSEPGQGYEQYF. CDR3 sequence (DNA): TGTGCCAGCAGTGAACCGGGACAGGGCTACGAGCAGTACTTC.

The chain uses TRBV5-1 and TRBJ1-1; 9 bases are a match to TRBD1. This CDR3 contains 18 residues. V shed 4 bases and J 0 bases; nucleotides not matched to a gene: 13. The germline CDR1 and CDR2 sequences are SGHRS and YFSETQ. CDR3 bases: TGCGCCAGCAGCCCGCTAGGACAGGGGATCAATTTGAACACTGAAGCTTTCTTT. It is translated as CASSPLGQGINLNTEAFF.

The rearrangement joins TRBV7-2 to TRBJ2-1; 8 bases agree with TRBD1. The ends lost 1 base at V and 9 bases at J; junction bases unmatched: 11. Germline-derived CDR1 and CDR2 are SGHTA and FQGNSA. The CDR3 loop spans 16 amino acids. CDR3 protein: CASSLVGTGAFIEQFF. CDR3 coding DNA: TGTGCCAGCAGCTTAGTGGGGACAGGAGCATTCATTGAGCAGTTCTTC.

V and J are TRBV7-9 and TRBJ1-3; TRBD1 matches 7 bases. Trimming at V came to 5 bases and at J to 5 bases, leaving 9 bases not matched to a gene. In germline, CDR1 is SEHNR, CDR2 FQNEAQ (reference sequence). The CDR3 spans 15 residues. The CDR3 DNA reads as TGTGCCAGCAGCACAACCCGACAGGGAAGAAACACCATATATTTT. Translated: CASSTTRQGRNTIYF. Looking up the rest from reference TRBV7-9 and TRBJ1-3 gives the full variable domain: DTGVSQNPRHKITKRGQNVTFRCDPISEHNRLYWYRQTLGQGPEFLTYFQNEAQLEKSRLLSDRFSAERPKGSFSTLEIQRTEQGDSAMYLCASSTTRQGRNTIYFGEGSWLTVV.

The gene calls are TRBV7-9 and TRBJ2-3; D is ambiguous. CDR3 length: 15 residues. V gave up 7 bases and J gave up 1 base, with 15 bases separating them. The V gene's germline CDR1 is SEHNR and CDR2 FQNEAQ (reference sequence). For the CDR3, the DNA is TGTGCCAGCATCCCGTACGCGGTAGGCACAGATACGCAGTATTTT. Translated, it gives CASIPYAVGTDTQYF.

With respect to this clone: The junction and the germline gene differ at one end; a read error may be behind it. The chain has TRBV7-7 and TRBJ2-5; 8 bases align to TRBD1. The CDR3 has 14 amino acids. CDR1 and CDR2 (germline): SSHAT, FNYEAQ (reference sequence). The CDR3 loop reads CASSSTGDRETQYF. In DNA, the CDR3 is TGTGCTAGCAGCTCGACAGGGGACCGGGAGACCCAGTACTTC.

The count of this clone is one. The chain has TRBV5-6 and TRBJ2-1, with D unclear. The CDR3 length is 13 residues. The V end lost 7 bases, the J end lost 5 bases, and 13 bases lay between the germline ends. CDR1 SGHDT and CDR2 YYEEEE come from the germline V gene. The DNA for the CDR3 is TGTGCCAGCTCGGCGACACCCCACAATGAGCAGTTCTTC. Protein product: CASSATPHNEQFF.

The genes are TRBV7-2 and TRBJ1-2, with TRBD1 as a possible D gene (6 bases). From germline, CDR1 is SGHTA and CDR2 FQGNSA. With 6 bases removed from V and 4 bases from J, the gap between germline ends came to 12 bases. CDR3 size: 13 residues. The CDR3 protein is CASSKTGPYGYTF. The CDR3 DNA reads TGTGCCAGCAGTAAAACAGGGCCCTATGGCTACACCTTC. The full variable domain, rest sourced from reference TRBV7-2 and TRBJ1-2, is GAGVSQSPSNKVTEKGKDVELRCDPISGHTALYWYRQSLGQGLEFLIYFQGNSAPDKSGLPSDRFSAERTGGSVSTLTIQRTQQEDSAVYLCASSKTGPYGYTFGSGTRLTVV.

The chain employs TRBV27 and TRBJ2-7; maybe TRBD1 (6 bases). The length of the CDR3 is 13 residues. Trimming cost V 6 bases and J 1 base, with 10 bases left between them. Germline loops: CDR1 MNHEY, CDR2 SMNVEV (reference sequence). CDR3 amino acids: CASSRQASYEQYF. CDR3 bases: TGTGCCAGCAGCCGACAGGCGTCCTACGAGCAGTACTTC.

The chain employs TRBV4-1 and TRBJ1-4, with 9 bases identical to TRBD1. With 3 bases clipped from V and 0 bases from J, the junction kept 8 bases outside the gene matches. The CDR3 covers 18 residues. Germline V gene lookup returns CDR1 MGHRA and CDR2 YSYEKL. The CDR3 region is CASSQLTGGDATNEKLFF. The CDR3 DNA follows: TGCGCCAGCAGCCAGCTAACAGGGGGCGATGCAACTAATGAAAAACTGTTTTTT.

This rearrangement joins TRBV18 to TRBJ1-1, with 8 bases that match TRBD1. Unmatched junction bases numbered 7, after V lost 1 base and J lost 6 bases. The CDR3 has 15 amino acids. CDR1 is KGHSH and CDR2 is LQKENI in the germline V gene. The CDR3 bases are TGTGCCAGCTCACCACTTATCTCAGGGGGCCCTGAAGCTTTCTTT. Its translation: CASSPLISGGPEAFF.

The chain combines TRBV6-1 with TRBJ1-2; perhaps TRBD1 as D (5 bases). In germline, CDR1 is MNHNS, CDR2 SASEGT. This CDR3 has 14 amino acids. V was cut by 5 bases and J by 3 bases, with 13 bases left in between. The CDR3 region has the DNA TGTGCCAGCAGTAAGTGGCAGGGCGACTATGGCTACACCTTC. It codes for CASSKWQGDYGYTF.

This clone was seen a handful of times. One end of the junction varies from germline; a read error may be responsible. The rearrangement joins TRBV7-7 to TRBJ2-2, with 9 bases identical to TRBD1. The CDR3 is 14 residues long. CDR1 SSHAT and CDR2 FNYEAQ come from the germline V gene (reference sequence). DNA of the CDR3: TGTGCTAGCAGCACCGGGACAGGGTCCGGGGAGCTGTTTTTT. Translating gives CASSTGTGSGELFF.

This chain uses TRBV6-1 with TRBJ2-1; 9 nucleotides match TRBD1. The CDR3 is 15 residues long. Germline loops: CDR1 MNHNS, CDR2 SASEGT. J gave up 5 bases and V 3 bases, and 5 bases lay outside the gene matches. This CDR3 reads CASSEGQGGHNEQFF. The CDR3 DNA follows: TGTGCCAGCAGTGAGGGACAGGGAGGACACAATGAGCAGTTCTTC.